This TCR beta chain came from a study of blood T cell repertoires in COVID-19. Study details: Both acute and convalescent COVID-19 samples were obtained from the United States, Italy and Spain. Nucleic acid was either cDNA or gDNA, and it came from T cells, B-cell-depleted T cells, or PBMCs.

Germline trimming cut 0 bases from V and 2 bases from J; bases unmatched to any gene: 10. The CDR3 is made up of 18 amino acids. The germline V gene encodes CDR1 SGHRS and CDR2 YFSETQ. Original handling: Amplification with reference gene primers provided the estimates of nucleated cell counts. Data came from immunoSEQ multiplex PCR; TCRdb stores just in-frame clones and leaves some out. That table supplies the V and J calls and clone size; D and trimming were determined from the DNA. Of about 150,000 clones listed, around 83% were seen once; the top ten hold approximately 32%. The genes are TRBV5-1 and TRBJ2-3; 9 bases match TRBD2. Sequenced input: peripheral blood. This TCR was sampled from a woman between 55 and 75 years old with acute or convalescent COVID-19. CDR3 region: CASSLAKASGEFTDTQYF. The CDR3 DNA sequence: TGCGCCAGCAGCTTGGCCAAGGCTAGCGGGGAATTCACAGATACGCAGTATTTT.